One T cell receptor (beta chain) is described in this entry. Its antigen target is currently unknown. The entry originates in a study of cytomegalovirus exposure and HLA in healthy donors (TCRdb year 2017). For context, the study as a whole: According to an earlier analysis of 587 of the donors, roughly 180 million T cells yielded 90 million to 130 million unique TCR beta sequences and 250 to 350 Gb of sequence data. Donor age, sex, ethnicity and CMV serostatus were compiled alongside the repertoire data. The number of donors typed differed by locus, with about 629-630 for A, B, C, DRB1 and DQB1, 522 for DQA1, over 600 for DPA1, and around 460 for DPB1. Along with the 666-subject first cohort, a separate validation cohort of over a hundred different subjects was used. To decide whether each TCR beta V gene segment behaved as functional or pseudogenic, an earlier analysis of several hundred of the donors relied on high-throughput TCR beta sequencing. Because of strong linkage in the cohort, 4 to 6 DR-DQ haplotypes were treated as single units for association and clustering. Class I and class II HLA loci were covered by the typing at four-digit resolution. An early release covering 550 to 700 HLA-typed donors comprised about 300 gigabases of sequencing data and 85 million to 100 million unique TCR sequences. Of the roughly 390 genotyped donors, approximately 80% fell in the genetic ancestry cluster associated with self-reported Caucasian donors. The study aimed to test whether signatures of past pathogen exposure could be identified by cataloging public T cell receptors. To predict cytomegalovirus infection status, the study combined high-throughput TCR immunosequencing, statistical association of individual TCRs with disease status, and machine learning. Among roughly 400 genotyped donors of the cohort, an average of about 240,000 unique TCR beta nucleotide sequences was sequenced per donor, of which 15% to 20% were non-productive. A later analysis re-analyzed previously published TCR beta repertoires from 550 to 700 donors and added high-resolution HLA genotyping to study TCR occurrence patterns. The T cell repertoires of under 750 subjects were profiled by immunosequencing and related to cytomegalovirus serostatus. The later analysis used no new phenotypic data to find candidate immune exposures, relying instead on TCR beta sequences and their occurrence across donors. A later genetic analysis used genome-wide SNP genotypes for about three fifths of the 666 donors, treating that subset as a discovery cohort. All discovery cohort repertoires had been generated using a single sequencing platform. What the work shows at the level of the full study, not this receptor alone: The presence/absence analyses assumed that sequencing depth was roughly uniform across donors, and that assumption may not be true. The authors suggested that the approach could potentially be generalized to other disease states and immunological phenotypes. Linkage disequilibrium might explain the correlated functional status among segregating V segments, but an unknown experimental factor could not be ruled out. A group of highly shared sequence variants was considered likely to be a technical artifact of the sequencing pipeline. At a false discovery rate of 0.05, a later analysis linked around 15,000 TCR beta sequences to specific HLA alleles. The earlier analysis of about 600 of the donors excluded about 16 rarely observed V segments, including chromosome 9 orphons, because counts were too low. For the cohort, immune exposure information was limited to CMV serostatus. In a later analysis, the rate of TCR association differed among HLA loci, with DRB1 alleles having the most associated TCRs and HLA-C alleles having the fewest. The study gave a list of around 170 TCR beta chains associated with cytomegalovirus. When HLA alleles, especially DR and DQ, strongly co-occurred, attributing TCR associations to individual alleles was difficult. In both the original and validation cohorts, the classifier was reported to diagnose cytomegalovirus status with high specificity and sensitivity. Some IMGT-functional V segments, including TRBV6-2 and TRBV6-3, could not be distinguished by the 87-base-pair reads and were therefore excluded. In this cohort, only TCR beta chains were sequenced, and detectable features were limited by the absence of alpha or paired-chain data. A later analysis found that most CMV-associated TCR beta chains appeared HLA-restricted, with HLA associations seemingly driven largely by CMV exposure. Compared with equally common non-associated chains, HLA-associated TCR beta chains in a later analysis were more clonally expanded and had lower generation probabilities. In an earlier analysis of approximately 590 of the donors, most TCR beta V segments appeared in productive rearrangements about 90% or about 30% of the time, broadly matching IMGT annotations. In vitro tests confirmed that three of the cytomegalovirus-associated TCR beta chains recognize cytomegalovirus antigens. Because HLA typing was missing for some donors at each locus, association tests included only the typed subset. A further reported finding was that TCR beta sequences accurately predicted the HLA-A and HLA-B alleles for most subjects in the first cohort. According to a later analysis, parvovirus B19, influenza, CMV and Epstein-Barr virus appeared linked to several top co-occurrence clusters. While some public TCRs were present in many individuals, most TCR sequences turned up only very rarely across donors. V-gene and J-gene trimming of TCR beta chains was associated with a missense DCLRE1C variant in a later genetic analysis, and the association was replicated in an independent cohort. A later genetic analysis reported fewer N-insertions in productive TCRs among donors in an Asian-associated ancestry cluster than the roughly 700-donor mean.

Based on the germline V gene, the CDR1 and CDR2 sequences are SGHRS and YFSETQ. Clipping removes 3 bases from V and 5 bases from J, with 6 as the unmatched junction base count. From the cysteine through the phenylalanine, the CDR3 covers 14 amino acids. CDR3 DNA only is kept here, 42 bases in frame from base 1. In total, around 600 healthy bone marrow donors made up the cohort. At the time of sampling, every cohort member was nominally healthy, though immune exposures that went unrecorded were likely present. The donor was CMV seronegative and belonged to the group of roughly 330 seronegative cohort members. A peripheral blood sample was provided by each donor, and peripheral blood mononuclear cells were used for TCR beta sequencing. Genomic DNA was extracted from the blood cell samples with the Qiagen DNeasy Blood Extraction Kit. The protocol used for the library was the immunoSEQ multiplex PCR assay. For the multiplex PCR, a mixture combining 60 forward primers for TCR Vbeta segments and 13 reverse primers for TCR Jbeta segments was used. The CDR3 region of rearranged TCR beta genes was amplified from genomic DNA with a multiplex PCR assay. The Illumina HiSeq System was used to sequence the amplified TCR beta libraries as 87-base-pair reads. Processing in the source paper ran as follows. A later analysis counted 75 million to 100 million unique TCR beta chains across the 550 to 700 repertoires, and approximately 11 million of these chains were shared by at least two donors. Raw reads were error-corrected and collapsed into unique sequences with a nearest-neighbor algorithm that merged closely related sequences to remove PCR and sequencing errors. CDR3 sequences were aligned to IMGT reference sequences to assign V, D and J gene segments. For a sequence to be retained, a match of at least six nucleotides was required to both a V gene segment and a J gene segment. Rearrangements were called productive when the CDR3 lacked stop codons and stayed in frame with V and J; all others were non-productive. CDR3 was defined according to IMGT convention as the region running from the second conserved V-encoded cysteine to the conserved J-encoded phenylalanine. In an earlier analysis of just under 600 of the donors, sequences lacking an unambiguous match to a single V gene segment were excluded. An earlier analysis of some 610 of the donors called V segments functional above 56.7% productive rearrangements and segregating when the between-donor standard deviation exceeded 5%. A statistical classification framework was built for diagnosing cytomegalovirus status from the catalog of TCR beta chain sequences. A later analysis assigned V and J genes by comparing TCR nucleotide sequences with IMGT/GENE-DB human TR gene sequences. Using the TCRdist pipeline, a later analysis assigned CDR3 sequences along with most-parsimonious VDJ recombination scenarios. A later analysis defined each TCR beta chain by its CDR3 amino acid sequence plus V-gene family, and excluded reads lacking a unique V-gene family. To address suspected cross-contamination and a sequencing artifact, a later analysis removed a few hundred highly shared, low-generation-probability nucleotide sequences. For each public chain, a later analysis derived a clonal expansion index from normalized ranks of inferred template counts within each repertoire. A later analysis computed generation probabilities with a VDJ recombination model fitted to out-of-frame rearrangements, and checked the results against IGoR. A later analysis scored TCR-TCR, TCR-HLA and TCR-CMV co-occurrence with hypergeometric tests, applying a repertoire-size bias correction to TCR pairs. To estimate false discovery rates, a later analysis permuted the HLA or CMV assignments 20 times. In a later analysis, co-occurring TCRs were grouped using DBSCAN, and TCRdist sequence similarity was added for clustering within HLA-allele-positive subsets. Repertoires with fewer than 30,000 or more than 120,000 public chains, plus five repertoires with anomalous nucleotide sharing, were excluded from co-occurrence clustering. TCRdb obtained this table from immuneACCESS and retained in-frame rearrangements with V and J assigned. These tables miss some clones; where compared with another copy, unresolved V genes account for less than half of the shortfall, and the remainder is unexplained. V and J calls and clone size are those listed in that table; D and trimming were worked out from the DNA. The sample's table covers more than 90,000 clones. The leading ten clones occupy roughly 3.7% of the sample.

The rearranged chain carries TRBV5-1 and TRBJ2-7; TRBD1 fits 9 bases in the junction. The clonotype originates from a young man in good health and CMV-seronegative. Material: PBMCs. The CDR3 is CASSSGTGFHEQYF. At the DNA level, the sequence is TGCGCCAGCAGCTCCGGGACAGGGTTCCACGAGCAGTACTTC. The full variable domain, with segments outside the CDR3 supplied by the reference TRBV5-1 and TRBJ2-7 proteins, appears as KAGVTQTPRYLIKTRGQQVTLSCSPISGHRSVSWYQQTPGQGLQFLFEYFSETQRNKGNFPGRFSGRQFSNSRSEMNVSTLELGDSALYLCASSSGTGFHEQYFGPGTRLTVT.